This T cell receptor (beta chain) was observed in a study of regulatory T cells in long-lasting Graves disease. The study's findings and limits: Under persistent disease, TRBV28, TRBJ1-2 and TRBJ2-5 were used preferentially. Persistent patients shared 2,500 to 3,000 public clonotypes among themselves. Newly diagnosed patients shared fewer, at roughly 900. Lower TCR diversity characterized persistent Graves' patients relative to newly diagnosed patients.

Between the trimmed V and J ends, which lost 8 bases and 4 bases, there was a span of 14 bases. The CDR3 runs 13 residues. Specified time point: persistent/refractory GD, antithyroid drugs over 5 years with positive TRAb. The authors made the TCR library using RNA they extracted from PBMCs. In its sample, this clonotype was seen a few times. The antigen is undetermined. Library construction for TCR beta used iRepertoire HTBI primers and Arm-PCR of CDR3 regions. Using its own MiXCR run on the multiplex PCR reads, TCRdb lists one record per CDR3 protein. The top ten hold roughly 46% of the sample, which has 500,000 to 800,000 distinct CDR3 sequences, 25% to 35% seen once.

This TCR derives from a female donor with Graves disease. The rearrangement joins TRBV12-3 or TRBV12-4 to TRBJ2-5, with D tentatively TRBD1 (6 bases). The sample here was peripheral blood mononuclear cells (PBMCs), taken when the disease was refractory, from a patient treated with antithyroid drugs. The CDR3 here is CASGGQWGETQYF. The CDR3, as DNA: TGTGCCAGCGGTGGACAGTGGGGAGAGACCCAGTACTTC.